Following are 12 T cell receptor beta chains from one sample sequenced in a study of blood T cell repertoires in COVID-19. Assay used: immunoSEQ multiplex PCR; TCRdb lists only in-frame clones, some missing. The sample holds 150,000 to 190,000 clones, roughly 84% seen once. The source material was peripheral blood. The source is a woman aged 55-70 years with COVID-19, enrolled during active disease.

This clone has more than one count but fewer than ten. This chain links TRBV27 with TRBJ1-1; D is unresolved. The germline V gene has CDR1 MNHEY and CDR2 SMNVEV (reference sequence). Trimming left V 8 bases short and J 0 bases short, with 10 bases between. The CDR3 has 13 amino acids. The CDR3 DNA reads as TGTGCCAGCTGTCAGCGCATGAACACTGAAGCTTTCTTT. Translated: CASCQRMNTEAFF.

The V gene is TRBV29-1, the J gene TRBJ2-7; TRBD2 aligns across 8 bases. Losses at the gene ends were 4 bases for V and 0 bases for J; bases not matched to a gene: 2. Looked up from germline, CDR1 is SQVTM and CDR2 is ANQGSEA. This CDR3 contains 13 residues. DNA for the CDR3: TGCAGCGTTGTTAGCGGGATCTCCTACGAGCAGTACTTC. Translated: CSVVSGISYEQYF.

This rearrangement joins TRBV27 to TRBJ1-1; D gene uncertain. Germline V gives CDR1 MNHEY, CDR2 SMNVEV (reference sequence). V was clipped by 2 bases and J by 2 bases, with 18 bases between them. The CDR3 covers 17 residues. The CDR3 nucleotides are TGTGCCAGCAGTTTAAGAGTCACGGGGTGGGGTAACACTGAAGCTTTCTTT. It translates to CASSLRVTGWGNTEAFF.

CDR3 sequence reads: CASSKGQVMPRAQLNTEAFF. The CDR3 bases are TGTGCCAGCAGCAAAGGACAGGTGATGCCGAGGGCCCAACTGAACACTGAAGCTTTCTTT. The chain recombines TRBV21-1 with TRBJ1-1; the DNA was not used to check the table's D call, TRBD1. TRBV21-1 has pseudogene status. This CDR3 is built from 20 residues.

The chain couples TRBV4-2 to TRBJ2-3; 10 bases are shared with TRBD2. After removal of 6 bases from V and 2 bases from J, the junction contained 5 bases not matched to a gene. Germline lookup yields CDR1 LGHNA and CDR2 YNFKEQ. The CDR3 has 15 residues. The CDR3 loop reads CASRGSGRDTDTQYF. CDR3 coding DNA: TGTGCCAGCAGAGGCAGCGGGAGGGACACAGATACGCAGTATTTT.

This rearrangement joins TRBV7-3 to TRBJ2-3; 14 nucleotides align to TRBD2. Per germline, CDR1 SGHTA and CDR2 FQGTGA. This CDR3 contains 16 residues. The junction had 5 bases not matched to a gene; V was cut back by 4 bases and J by 5 bases. The CDR3 bases are TGTGCCAGCAGCTCGGGAGGACTAGCGGGGGGAGATACGCAGTATTTT. Translation gives CASSSGGLAGGDTQYF.

The genes are TRBV6-5 and TRBJ1-5; D is possibly TRBD1 (5 bases). The CDR3 contains 15 residues. V shed 7 bases and J shed 0 bases, with 13 bases lying between them. The V gene's germline CDR1 is MNHEY and CDR2 SVGAGI. The DNA for the CDR3 is TGTGCCAGCACTTTAGACAGTTATAGCAATCAGCCCCAGCATTTT. It encodes CASTLDSYSNQPQHF.

The genes are TRBV6-5 and TRBJ2-1; TRBD2 agrees at 9 bases. Germline CDR1 is MNHEY and CDR2 is SVGAGI. The CDR3 loop spans 13 amino acids. Trimming removed 6 bases from V and 10 bases from J; junction bases left unmatched: 7. The CDR3 nucleotides are TGTGCCAGCAGGGGACTAGCCAGTCTCGAGCAGTTCTTC. Its protein product is CASRGLASLEQFF.

The chain joins TRBV28 to TRBJ1-3; weak D call: TRBD1 (6 bases). The CDR3 totals 16 residues. The ends were cut back, 7 bases at V and 0 bases at J, with 16 bases in the middle. The V gene's germline CDR1 is MDHEN and CDR2 SYDVKM. CDR3 nucleotide sequence: TGTGCCAGCACCTCCGGGGGGGCGTTCTCTGGAAACACCATATATTTT. It is translated as CASTSGGAFSGNTIYF. Full variable domain (remainder filled in from reference TRBV28 and TRBJ1-3): DVKVTQSSRYLVKRTGEKVFLECVQDMDHENMFWYRQDPGLGLRLIYFSYDVKMKEKGDIPEGYSVSREKKERFSLILESASTNQTSMYLCASTSGGAFSGNTIYFGEGSWLTVV.

The chain uses TRBV3-1 (or the pseudogene TRBV3-2) and TRBJ1-2, with TRBD1 as a possible D gene (6 bases). The germline CDR1 and CDR2 sequences are LGHDT and YNNKEL (reference sequence). V was trimmed by 4 bases and J by 8 bases, leaving 14 bases between them. The CDR3 extends over 13 amino acids. In nucleotides, the CDR3 is TGTGCCAGCAGCCTCCACAGGGAAGGCGGCTACACCTTC. Translated: CASSLHREGGYTF.

The rearrangement joins TRBV6-5 to TRBJ1-3; D is ambiguous. Germline-derived CDR1 and CDR2 are MNHEY and SVGAGI. Trimming pared 6 bases from V and 3 bases from J, leaving 9 bases between. This CDR3 has 13 residues. In nucleotides, the CDR3 is TGTGCCAGCAGAGCCGCATATGGAAACACCATATATTTT. Residues: CASRAAYGNTIYF.

The chain is built from TRBV12-3 or TRBV12-4 and TRBJ1-2; D is possibly TRBD1 (6 bases). The CDR3 consists of 11 residues. V was clipped by 7 bases and J by 7 bases, with 10 bases between them. CDR3 in amino acids: CASTGQFGYTF. The DNA for the CDR3 is TGTGCCAGCACCGGACAGTTTGGCTACACCTTC.